Listed below are T cell receptor beta chains from one sample, sequenced in a study of CD4 and CD8 cells across lung adenocarcinoma regions. Each CDR3 protein is one row after TCRdb ran MiXCR on the PCR reads. The table has 18,000 or so distinct CDR3 sequences, 51% seen once. The specimen was CD8+ T cells from the center of a lung tumor. These receptors all stem from a female donor with lung adenocarcinoma. The CD4 and CD8 labels of this study may be unreliable. CDR3s include the opening cysteine and the closing phenylalanine or tryptophan. Each record gives: D gene, V gene, clone size, J gene, CDR3 protein, CDR3 DNA. A D gene is named only where the DNA matches it firmly. Clone size is shown for a subset of rows, as once, few, many or a class of expanded clone.

TRBD2	TRBV6-1	many	TRBJ2-3	CASSDGGTNGRTQYF	TGTGCCAGCAGTGACGGCGGGACTAACGGGCGTACGCAGTATTTT
-	TRBV10-3	-	TRBJ2-3	CAHGVLADTQFF	TGTGCCCACGGTGTCCTGGCGGATACGCAGTTTTTT
-	TRBV5-1	few	TRBJ2-6	CASSLVVQGAGANVLTF	TGCGCCAGCAGCTTGGTGGTACAGGGCGCTGGGGCCAACGTCCTGACTTTC
-	TRBV6-1	many	TRBJ2-5	CASAGTGAPTQYF	TGTGCCAGTGCCGGGACGGGGGCCCCAACCCAGTACTTC
TRBD2	TRBV9	-	TRBJ2-7	CASSALAGPYEQYF	TGTGCCAGCAGCGCCCTAGCGGGGCCCTACGAGCAGTACTTC
TRBD2	TRBV6-5	-	TRBJ2-3	CASSWLAGSTDTQYF	TGTGCCAGCAGTTGGCTAGCGGGAAGCACAGATACGCAGTATTTT
TRBD2	TRBV27	-	TRBJ2-2	CASRRLAGRAGELFF	TGTGCCAGCAGGCGACTAGCGGGGAGGGCCGGGGAGCTGTTTTTT
-	TRBV7-2	-	TRBJ2-4	CASSLSDIQYF	TGTGCCAGCAGCCTATCGGACATTCAGTACTTC
-	TRBV22-1	few	TRBJ2-5	CPGQARGEGQGKNGPQVRF	TGTCCTGGGCAGGCCAGAGGAGAGGGGCAGGGGAAGAATGGTCCCCAGGTTAGATTT
-	TRBV27	-	TRBJ2-7	CASSLGSADTETQYF	TGTGCCAGCAGTCTCGGGAGCGCTGACACAGAGACGCAGTACTTC
-	TRBV6-1	many	TRBJ1-2	CASSEDGSSPYGYTF	TGTGCCAGCAGTGAAGATGGGTCCAGTCCCTATGGCTACACCTTC
-	TRBV7-8	-	TRBJ2-1	CASSPHFGRTYNEQFF	TGTGCCAGCAGCCCCCATTTCGGTCGAACCTACAATGAGCAGTTCTTC
TRBD1	TRBV7-6	few	TRBJ2-1	CASSNGTGGYYEQFF	TGTGCCAGCAGTAATGGGACAGGGGGGTACTACGAGCAGTTCTTC
-	TRBV10-1	-	TRBJ2-3	CASSGLTSTDTQYF	TGCGCCAGCAGTGGGTTAACTAGCACAGATACGCAGTATTTT
-	TRBV27	once	TRBJ2-3	CASTSWRESAKDTQYF	TGTGCCAGCACCTCTTGGCGGGAAAGTGCCAAAGATACGCAGTATTTT
-	TRBV7-5	many	TRBJ2-5	CISVPEVAGGRQETQYF	-
-	TRBV6-7	-	TRBJ1-1	CASRRVNTEAFF	TGTGCCAGCAGGCGGGTGAACACTGAAGCTTTCTTT